Listed here is a single T cell receptor beta chain. The target antigen is unknown. This sample stems from a study of cytomegalovirus exposure and HLA in healthy donors. The study's findings and limits: Whilst most TCR sequences proved rare, a subset of public TCRs occurred across many donors. The authors later linked a missense DCLRE1C variant to TCR beta V- and J-gene trimming. Cytomegalovirus association was assigned to 170 or so TCR beta chains.

The CDR3 consists of 14 residues. Germline CDR1 reads WNHNN; CDR2 reads SYGVQD (reference sequence). V gave up 7 bases and J gave up 11 bases; unmatched junction bases: 9. The donors (healthy individuals) were bone marrow donors. PCR used 60 Vbeta primers and 13 Jbeta primers. The table came from immunoSEQ multiplex PCR; TCRdb's copy has only in-frame clones and leaves some out. In the table there are 150,000 to 200,000 clones, around 77% of which are singletons. Sequencing was done on a sample of PBMCs. The rearrangement links TRBV10-1 to TRBJ1-6; 9 bases are a match to TRBD1. This TCR was recovered from a female donor in good health and CMV-seronegative. The CDR3 region has the DNA TGCGCCAGCACCGGGACAGGGATCCGGGCACCCCTCCACTTT. Encoded protein: CASTGTGIRAPLHF.